A single sample gave rise to the 25 T cell receptor beta chains below, sequenced in a study of T-cell reconstitution after alpha-beta-depleted transplantation in children. Unique molecular identifiers were incorporated during preparation of the TCRbeta library. TCRdb ran MiXCR on the PCR reads and lists one entry per CDR3 protein. This sample has around 600,000 distinct CDR3 sequences, with roughly a tenth found just once. The material sequenced was PBMCs from the stem cell graft donor, taken from the stem cell graft. All receptors come from a human donor who donated a stem cell graft to a child with acute myeloid leukemia.

The chain recombines TRBV7-3 with TRBJ2-1; 7 bases line up with TRBD2. The J segment lost 10 bases and the V segment lost 3 bases, leaving 3 bases of the junction unmatched. The CDR3 runs to 12 residues. Germline V CDR1 and CDR2: SGHTA, FQGTGA. DNA for the CDR3: TGTGCCAGCAGCTTCCCAGCGGGAGAGCAGTTCTTC. Amino acids: CASSFPAGEQFF.

The V gene is TRBV4-3, the J gene TRBJ2-7, with TRBD1 matching over 7 bases. This CDR3 contains 14 residues. Per the germline V gene, CDR1 is LGHNA and CDR2 is YSLEER. Losses at the gene ends were 3 bases for V and 3 bases for J; bases not matched to a gene: 5. The CDR3 loop is CASSQGTVFYEQYF. Here the CDR3 DNA reads TGCGCCAGCAGCCAGGGGACAGTTTTCTACGAGCAGTACTTC.

The chain joins TRBV4-2 to TRBJ2-5; a possible D gene is TRBD1 (5 bases). The V end lost 5 bases, the J end lost 0 bases, and 13 bases lay between the germline ends. CDR3 size: 15 residues. CDR1 is LGHNA and CDR2 is YNFKEQ in the germline V gene. The CDR3 DNA is TGTGCCAGCAGCGAGATCGACAGTTACCAAGAGACCCAGTACTTC. It encodes CASSEIDSYQETQYF.

This clonotype was recorded at least ten times. This chain links TRBV5-1 with TRBJ2-3, with 14 bases matching TRBD2. This CDR3 has 17 residues. Germline assignment: CDR1 SGHRS and CDR2 YFSETQ. Germline trimming cut 3 bases from V and 9 bases from J; bases unmatched to any gene: 12. CDR3 in amino acids: CASSWGLAGESGKTQYF. The CDR3 bases are TGCGCCAGCAGCTGGGGACTAGCGGGAGAAAGTGGCAAAACGCAGTATTTT.

This clonotype was observed at least ten times. The chain carries TRBV10-3 and TRBJ2-5; 7 bases map to TRBD2. Germline loops: CDR1 ENHRY, CDR2 SYGVKD. This CDR3 contains 14 residues. After removal of 8 bases from V and 4 bases from J, the junction contained 10 bases not matched to a gene. CDR3 DNA sequence: TGTGCCATCCCAGTCGGGGGGTCCGGAGAGACCCAGTACTTC. Residues: CAIPVGGSGETQYF.

This clonotype was observed a handful of times. An end of the junction does not agree with germline; a read error may underlie this. The rearrangement links TRBV12-3 or TRBV12-4 to TRBJ2-3; the D call may be TRBD1 or TRBD2 (6 bases each). The CDR3 runs to 18 residues. The CDR3 nucleotides are TGTACCAGCAGTTTATGGACAGCTTTAGCGGAAAGCACAGATACGCAGTATTTT. This translates into CTSSLWTALAESTDTQYF.

This clonotype was counted between two and nine times. The V gene is TRBV14, the J gene TRBJ2-2, with a possible D match to TRBD1 (6 bases). The CDR3 is 15 residues long. Germline CDR1 and CDR2: SGHDN and FVKESK. Trimming removed 5 bases at V and 0 bases at J, with 10 bases between. The CDR3 bases are TGTGCCAGCAGCATTGGGACAACGAACACCGGGGAGCTGTTTTTT. Its translation: CASSIGTTNTGELFF.

In its sample, this clonotype was seen a few times. The CDR3 DNA is TGTGCCTGGAGTGTCGGAGGGCCGAGGGAGACCCAGTACTTC. Residues: CAWSVGGPRETQYF. The rearrangement joins TRBV30 to TRBJ2-5; TRBD2 is a possible D gene (6 bases). The germline CDR1 and CDR2 sequences are GTSNPN and SVGIG (reference sequence). V shed 0 bases and J shed 5 bases, with 13 bases lying between them. The CDR3 covers 14 residues. Filled out from reference TRBV30 and TRBJ2-5, the complete variable domain reads SQTIHQWPATLVQPVGSPLSLECTVEGTSNPNLYWYRQAAGRGLQLLFYSVGIGQISSEVPQNLSASRPQDRQFILSSKKLLLSDSGFYLCAWSVGGPRETQYFGPGTRLLVL.

This clonotype has a count of ten or more. The chain couples TRBV20-1 to TRBJ2-1; 16 bases are a match to TRBD2. Germline loops: CDR1 DFQATT, CDR2 SNEGSKA (reference sequence). V was clipped by 5 bases and J by 6 bases; unmatched bases: 13. The CDR3 runs 18 residues. This CDR3 is CSAVLGLAGGSPPNEQFF. The DNA of the CDR3 is TGCAGTGCTGTCTTGGGACTAGCGGGAGGGTCCCCCCCCAATGAGCAGTTCTTC.

A few counts support this clonotype. This chain joins TRBV20-1 and TRBJ1-5; tentative D call: TRBD1 (6 bases). This CDR3 is 16 amino acids long. Trimming cost V 3 bases and J 4 bases, with 19 bases left between them. Germline assignment: CDR1 DFQATT and CDR2 SNEGSKA (reference sequence). The CDR3 sequence is CSARTAGHKLNQPQHF. Written as DNA, the CDR3 is TGCAGTGCTAGGACCGCGGGACACAAATTAAATCAGCCCCAGCATTTT.

Many counts were recorded for this clonotype. The V and J genes are TRBV20-1 and TRBJ2-2; TRBD1 aligns across 7 bases. This CDR3 contains 14 residues. Germline CDR1 DFQATT, CDR2 SNEGSKA (reference sequence). J was trimmed by 6 bases and V by 4 bases; bases with no gene match: 8. The CDR3 DNA reads TGCAGTGCTAAGACAGGGTTTGACGCCGGGGAGCTGTTTTTT. Protein product: CSAKTGFDAGELFF.

In its sample, this clonotype was seen many times. The chain couples TRBV20-1 to TRBJ2-7; possibly TRBD1 for D (5 bases). The ends were cut back, 0 bases at V and 9 bases at J, with 15 bases in the middle. This CDR3 has 13 residues. Germline assignment: CDR1 DFQATT and CDR2 SNEGSKA (reference sequence). The CDR3: CSARDQGLRGQYF. In DNA, the CDR3 is TGCAGTGCTAGAGATCAGGGTCTACGAGGGCAGTACTTC.

This clonotype was observed many times. One end of the junction is discordant with germline, which a read error may explain. This chain links TRBV5-1 with TRBJ2-3; 8 bases are shared with TRBD2. The length of the CDR3 is 14 residues. Germline V gene data show CDR1 as SGHRS and CDR2 as YFSETQ. The CDR3 sequence: CASSLAGSTDTQYF. The CDR3 nucleotides are TGTGCCAGCAGTTTAGCGGGAAGCACAGATACGCAGTATTTT.

The chain carries TRBV3-1 and TRBJ2-3; D remains ambiguous. Germline V CDR1 and CDR2: LGHDT, YNNKEL (reference sequence). The germline V and J ends were trimmed by 10 bases and 1 base, with 12 bases remaining between them. The CDR3 runs 13 residues. The chain's CDR3 is CAIRPAGTDTQYF. CDR3 nucleotide sequence: TGTGCCATACGACCGGCCGGCACAGATACGCAGTATTTT.

This clonotype was recorded many times. The V call is TRBV29-1, the J call TRBJ2-5; D remains unclear. This CDR3 region has 14 residues. The ends were cut back, 4 bases at V and 3 bases at J, with 15 bases in the middle. Germline loops: CDR1 SQVTM, CDR2 ANQGSEA. In nucleotides, the CDR3 is TGCAGCGTTGGACCTCACGGCCGGAAAGAGACCCAGTACTTC. It specifies CSVGPHGRKETQYF.

The CDR3 bases are TGTGCAAGTCGCTTAGCACTAAGTTCGACCGTCAATGAGCAGTTCTTC. Its translation is CASRLALSSTVNEQFF. The rearrangement uses TRBV12-2 and TRBJ2-1. TRBV12-2 is a pseudogene locus. This CDR3 comprises 16 residues.

The CDR3 sequence is CASSVMVVDNEQFF. The DNA of the CDR3 is TGCGCCAGCAGCGTTATGGTTGTTGACAATGAGCAGTTCTTC. The chain employs TRBV5-1 and TRBJ2-1; D is unresolved. With 4 bases removed from V and 5 bases from J, the gap between germline ends came to 13 bases. Germline values: CDR1 SGHRS, CDR2 YFSETQ. The CDR3 runs 14 residues.

V and J are TRBV7-2 and TRBJ1-5; tentative D call: TRBD1 (5 bases). V gave up 5 bases and J gave up 0 bases, with 11 bases separating them. CDR3 size: 15 residues. Germline V gives CDR1 SGHTA, CDR2 FQGNSA. This chain's CDR3 is CASSRRAGSNQPQHF. Here the CDR3 DNA reads TGTGCCAGCAGCCGCAGGGCGGGTAGCAATCAGCCCCAGCATTTT.

This clonotype was seen a few times. This chain links TRBV5-1 with TRBJ2-5; 8 bases fit TRBD2. J was trimmed by 1 base and V by 6 bases; bases with no gene match: 2. The CDR3 contains 13 residues. The germline V gene has CDR1 SGHRS and CDR2 YFSETQ. CDR3 sequence reads: CASNGGVQETQYF. CDR3 sequence (DNA): TGCGCCAGCAACGGGGGGGTCCAAGAGACCCAGTACTTC. The entire variable domain, with the rest obtained from reference TRBV5-1 and TRBJ2-5, is as follows: KAGVTQTPRYLIKTRGQQVTLSCSPISGHRSVSWYQQTPGQGLQFLFEYFSETQRNKGNFPGRFSGRQFSNSRSEMNVSTLELGDSALYLCASNGGVQETQYFGPGTRLLVL.

This chain links TRBV6-5 with TRBJ2-2; D gene ambiguous. The CDR3 is made up of 17 amino acids. Germline-derived CDR1 and CDR2 are MNHEY and SVGAGI. Trimming removed 0 bases at V and 3 bases at J, with 14 bases between. The CDR3 coding sequence is TGTGCCAGCAGTTACTCGGCCCAGGCGCGCGACACCGGGGAGCTGTTTTTT. This gives the protein CASSYSAQARDTGELFF.

This clonotype appeared a few times. The chain has TRBV20-1 and TRBJ2-5; 12 bases are shared with TRBD2. Per germline, CDR1 DFQATT and CDR2 SNEGSKA (reference sequence). V shed 5 bases and J 5 bases; nucleotides not matched to a gene: 9. This CDR3 is built from 15 residues. As DNA, the CDR3 is TGCAGTGCTCACCTCGTAACTAGCGGGAGGGAGACCCAGTACTTC. Amino acids: CSAHLVTSGRETQYF.

The chain carries TRBV20-1 and TRBJ2-3, with a weak D call TRBD2 (6 bases). The germline CDR1 and CDR2 sequences are DFQATT and SNEGSKA (reference sequence). This CDR3 is built from 15 residues. Deletions cut 6 bases from V and 0 bases from J, with 16 bases between. The chain's CDR3 is CSATAAGTSTDTQYF. DNA for the CDR3: TGCAGTGCCACGGCCGCAGGGACTAGCACAGATACGCAGTATTTT.

The J gene is TRBJ2-7, the V gene TRBV5-5; D is undetermined. Trimming removed 3 bases from V and 1 base from J, with 11 bases in between. Germline V gene lookup returns CDR1 SGHKS and CDR2 YYEKEE (reference sequence). This CDR3 is 14 amino acids long. CDR3 sequence (DNA): TGTGCCAGCAGCTCCGGACCCCGATCCTACGAGCAGTACTTC. The encoded protein is CASSSGPRSYEQYF.

The chain couples TRBV5-5 to TRBJ2-7, with 10 positions matching TRBD2. Trimming at V came to 0 bases and at J to 2 bases, leaving 5 bases not matched to a gene. The CDR3 has 16 amino acids. Germline loops: CDR1 SGHKS, CDR2 YYEKEE (reference sequence). The CDR3 protein is CASSLVLAGHTYEQYF. Written as DNA, the CDR3 is TGTGCCAGCAGCTTGGTACTAGCGGGGCACACCTACGAGCAGTACTTC.

This rearrangement joins TRBV15 to TRBJ1-1; D perhaps matches TRBD1 (6 bases). CDR3 length equals 16 residues. The V and J ends lost 2 bases and 5 bases respectively, with 18 bases between them. Germline V gene lookup returns CDR1 LNHNV and CDR2 YYDKDF (reference sequence). CDR3 coding DNA: TGTGCCACCAGCAGACCCTGGACAGAAGAATTGACTGAAGCTTTCTTT. Its translation is CATSRPWTEELTEAFF.